These 31 T cell receptor beta chains were sequenced from one sample in a study of cytomegalovirus exposure and HLA in healthy donors. The PCR had 60 Vbeta and 13 Jbeta primers. Assay: immunoSEQ multiplex PCR; the TCRdb copy retains only in-frame clones and omits some. The sample has around 92,000 clones, 60% to 75% seen once. The sequencing input was PBMCs. Receptors were obtained from a female donor in good health and CMV-seropositive.

The rearrangement joins TRBV9 to TRBJ1-2; no clear D gene. CDR1 is SGDLS, CDR2 YYNGEE, per germline. V was shortened by 0 bases and J by 5 bases, with 5 bases between the two germline ends. CDR3 length: 12 residues. CDR3 region: CASSVDGYGYTF. As DNA, the CDR3 is TGTGCCAGCAGCGTAGACGGGTATGGCTACACCTTC.

The chain uses TRBV28 and TRBJ1-5, with D hard to call. This CDR3 contains 13 residues. The germline gives CDR1 MDHEN, CDR2 SYDVKM. Between the trimmed V and J ends, which lost 5 bases and 8 bases, there was a span of 13 bases. The CDR3 bases are TGTGCCAGCAGTCGAGATCTTACTGAGCCCCAGCATTTT. Translated: CASSRDLTEPQHF.

The CDR3 DNA reads TGTGCCAGCTCACCACCTTCCCACGGTGAGCAGTTCTTC. Translated, it gives CASSPPSHGEQFF. The chain carries TRBV18 and TRBJ2-1; D gene uncertain. Deletions cut 0 bases from V and 9 bases from J, with 9 bases between. The CDR3 length is 13 residues. Per germline, CDR1 KGHSH and CDR2 LQKENI.

The rearrangement joins TRBV2 to TRBJ2-7, with 8 bases lining up with TRBD1. This CDR3 comprises 13 residues. The germline CDR1 and CDR2 sequences are SNHLY and FYNNEI. The V gene end was trimmed by 7 bases and the J gene end by 5 bases; junction bases not matched to a gene: 7. CDR3 loop: CASTTRTGNEQYF. The CDR3 DNA sequence: TGTGCCAGCACCACCAGGACAGGGAACGAGCAGTACTTC.

This clone was observed a few times. V gene TRBV30 combines with J gene TRBJ2-2; a weak D match, TRBD2 (6 bases). This CDR3 has 14 residues. From germline, CDR1 is GTSNPN and CDR2 SVGIG (reference sequence). The V gene lost 4 bases and the J gene lost 6 bases, with 15 bases spanning the gap. CDR3 DNA: TGTGCCTGGACCAGGGACCGCGGGGCCGGGGAGCTGTTTTTT. Translated: CAWTRDRGAGELFF. The whole variable domain, filled in from reference TRBV30 and TRBJ2-2, reads SQTIHQWPATLVQPVGSPLSLECTVEGTSNPNLYWYRQAAGRGLQLLFYSVGIGQISSEVPQNLSASRPQDRQFILSSKKLLLSDSGFYLCAWTRDRGAGELFFGEGSRLTVL.

The chain recombines TRBV9 with TRBJ1-1; D is unresolved. CDR3 length: 13 amino acids. The germline V gene has CDR1 SGDLS and CDR2 YYNGEE. Trimming left V 3 bases short and J 4 bases short, with 10 bases between. CDR3 bases: TGTGCCAGCAGCGCGGCGGGAGGCACTGAAGCTTTCTTT. Translation gives CASSAAGGTEAFF. Together with reference TRBV9 and TRBJ1-1, the CDR3 gives the full variable domain: DSGVTQTPKHLITATGQRVTLRCSPRSGDLSVYWYQQSLDQGLQFLIQYYNGEERAKGNILERFSAQQFPDLHSELNLSSLELGDSALYFCASSAAGGTEAFFGQGTRLTVV.

This clone turned up a few times. The V and J genes are TRBV2 and TRBJ2-7, with TRBD1 as a possible D gene (6 bases). The V gene's germline CDR1 is SNHLY and CDR2 FYNNEI. This CDR3 region has 18 residues. With 2 bases removed from V and 0 bases from J, the gap between germline ends came to 20 bases. CDR3 DNA sequence: TGTGCCAGCAGTGAAATGGGGGCCGAGACAGGCACCTCCTACGAGCAGTACTTC. It codes for CASSEMGAETGTSYEQYF.

The chain employs TRBV30 and TRBJ1-1; TRBD1 is a possible D gene (6 bases). The CDR3 runs 11 residues. Trimming shortened V by 8 bases and J by 1 base, and 8 bases separated the two germline ends. Germline V gene sequence: CDR1 GTSNPN, CDR2 SVGIG (reference sequence). The CDR3 DNA reads as TGTGCCCAACAGGGGAACACTGAAGCTTTCTTT. It codes for CAQQGNTEAFF.

V gene TRBV30 combines with J gene TRBJ1-6; TRBD1 agrees at 9 bases. This CDR3 is 14 amino acids long. Per germline, CDR1 GTSNPN and CDR2 SVGIG (reference sequence). Trimming cost V 4 bases and J 7 bases; bases outside gene matches: 5. The DNA for the CDR3 is TGTGCCTGGAATCGGGACAGGGAAAATTCACCCCTCCACTTT. Its translation is CAWNRDRENSPLHF.

Concerning this clone: This CDR3 is also generated by other DNA sequences in the sample. The chain is built from TRBV21-1 and TRBJ1-4. TRBV21-1 is listed as a pseudogene. The CDR3 has 13 amino acids. CDR3 residues: CASSKGGVGKLFF. CDR3 DNA sequence: TGTGCCAGCAGCAAGGGAGGTGTTGGGAAACTGTTTTTT.

This clone has just a few counts. The J gene is TRBJ1-1, the V gene TRBV4-1; D ambiguous. V lost 1 base and J 8 bases, leaving 8 bases between the germline ends. The V gene's germline CDR1 is MGHRA and CDR2 YSYEKL. This CDR3 contains 12 residues. The CDR3 region is CASSQGADEAFF. CDR3 sequence (DNA): TGCGCCAGCAGCCAAGGGGCAGACGAAGCTTTCTTT.

In its sample, this clone was seen once. J is TRBJ1-2 and V is TRBV5-4; D might be TRBD1 (5 bases). CDR1 is SGHNT and CDR2 is YYREEE in the germline V gene (reference sequence). The CDR3 runs 14 residues. Between the trimmed V and J ends, which lost 0 bases and 8 bases, there was a span of 14 bases. The CDR3 protein is CASSLGAGSEGYTF. The CDR3, as DNA: TGTGCCAGCAGCTTGGGGGCAGGGTCAGAAGGCTACACCTTC.

The chain couples TRBV6-1 to TRBJ1-2, with D possibly being TRBD1 (5 bases). Germline V gives CDR1 MNHNS, CDR2 SASEGT. The CDR3 consists of 13 residues. V was shortened by 4 bases and J by 6 bases, with 12 bases between the two germline ends. DNA for the CDR3: TGTGCCAGCAGTGGCGGACAAGGGGATGGCTACACCTTC. This encodes CASSGGQGDGYTF.

The sample holds a few counts of this clone. This chain joins TRBV19 and TRBJ2-3, with 7 bases that match TRBD2. The CDR3 loop spans 15 amino acids. The germline CDR1 and CDR2 sequences are LNHDA and SQIVND (reference sequence). Trimming at V came to 3 bases and at J to 2 bases, leaving 5 bases not matched to a gene. As DNA, the CDR3 is TGTGCCAGTAGTATGGGAGCGGGGCACACAGATACGCAGTATTTT. Protein: CASSMGAGHTDTQYF.

The J gene is TRBJ1-1, the V gene TRBV7-8, with 9 bases fitting TRBD1. CDR3 length equals 16 residues. The germline gives CDR1 SGHVS, CDR2 FQNEAQ. The V gene end was trimmed by 5 bases and the J gene end by 1 base; junction bases not matched to a gene: 8. CDR3 sequence: CASSPPSDRGNTEAFF. As DNA, the CDR3 is TGTGCCAGCAGCCCACCATCGGACAGGGGGAACACTGAAGCTTTCTTT.

This clone was seen a few times. This chain links TRBV4-3 with TRBJ2-7; 7 bases match TRBD2. This CDR3 has 16 residues. The V gene's germline CDR1 is LGHNA and CDR2 YSLEER. After removal of 1 base from V and 3 bases from J, the junction contained 9 bases not matched to a gene. The CDR3 is CASSQGVGGDNYEQYF. The CDR3 DNA sequence: TGCGCCAGCAGCCAAGGGGTGGGGGGGGATAACTACGAGCAGTACTTC.

The rearrangement joins TRBV4-3 to TRBJ2-3, with 11 bases matching TRBD2. Per germline, CDR1 LGHNA and CDR2 YSLEER. This CDR3 comprises 18 residues. The V gene end was trimmed by 2 bases and the J gene end by 6 bases; junction bases not matched to a gene: 13. Here the CDR3 reads CASSQTPGLAAGRDTQYF. In DNA form, the CDR3 reads TGCGCCAGCAGCCAAACCCCGGGACTAGCGGCCGGTCGGGATACGCAGTATTTT.

The genes are TRBV10-3 and TRBJ2-5; tentative D call: TRBD1 (6 bases). The CDR3 extends over 15 amino acids. V was shortened by 2 bases and J by 0 bases, with 10 bases between the two germline ends. Germline V gene lookup returns CDR1 ENHRY and CDR2 SYGVKD. Here the CDR3 DNA reads TGTGCCATCAGTGAGATGAAGGGGGACCAAGAGACCCAGTACTTC. Translated: CAISEMKGDQETQYF.

The genes are TRBV5-1 and TRBJ2-5; 7 nucleotides match TRBD2. CDR1 is SGHRS, CDR2 YFSETQ, per germline. The CDR3 totals 14 residues. V shed 3 bases and J 1 base; nucleotides not matched to a gene: 3. The CDR3 region has the DNA TGCGCCAGCAGCTCAAGACTAGCCCAAGAGACCCAGTACTTC. Its translation: CASSSRLAQETQYF.

The rearrangement links TRBV29-1 to TRBJ2-5; D remains unclear. The J call may be faulty, since TRBJ2-7 better matches the DNA end. The germline V gene encodes CDR1 SQVTM and CDR2 ANQGSEA. The CDR3 spans 12 residues. CDR3 residues: CSVGQMAVEQYF. The CDR3 DNA reads as TGCAGCGTTGGCCAAATGGCGGTCGAGCAGTACTTC.

This clone appeared a few times. This chain connects TRBV29-1 to TRBJ2-3, with 11 bases fitting TRBD2. Germline loops: CDR1 SQVTM, CDR2 ANQGSEA. The ends lost 4 bases at V and 6 bases at J; junction bases unmatched: 12. This CDR3 comprises 16 residues. The CDR3 sequence: CSVGGDTSGRRDTQYF. The CDR3 DNA follows: TGCAGCGTTGGGGGGGACACTAGCGGGAGACGGGATACGCAGTATTTT.

The CDR3 sequence is CASSKDFYEQYF. CDR3 bases: TGTGCCAGCAGTAAGGACTTTTACGAGCAGTACTTC. The V call is TRBV2, the J call TRBJ2-7; D perhaps matches TRBD2 (5 bases). Germline V gene lookup returns CDR1 SNHLY and CDR2 FYNNEI. V lost 5 bases and J 4 bases, leaving 9 bases between the germline ends. CDR3 length equals 12 residues.

The chain uses TRBV9 and TRBJ1-1, with D possibly matching TRBD1 (6 bases). Looked up from germline, CDR1 is SGDLS and CDR2 is YYNGEE. Trimming pared 5 bases from V and 2 bases from J, leaving 16 bases between. This CDR3 spans 15 amino acids. As DNA, the CDR3 is TGTGCCAGCAGTTATGGACAGAGGCCAAACACTGAAGCTTTCTTT. Translation: CASSYGQRPNTEAFF.

This clone was recorded only once. The chain uses TRBV6-1 and TRBJ2-1; tentatively, D is TRBD2 (6 bases). Germline loops: CDR1 MNHNS, CDR2 SASEGT. This CDR3 is built from 16 residues. The V gene lost 4 bases and the J gene lost 8 bases, with 21 bases spanning the gap. This chain's CDR3 is CASSGPGLHYNDEQFF. Written as DNA, the CDR3 is TGTGCCAGCAGTGGCCCGGGACTCCACTACAATGATGAGCAGTTCTTC.

This clone was seen only a few times. This chain connects TRBV2 to TRBJ2-1, with 9 nucleotides matching TRBD1. J gave up 6 bases and V 8 bases, and 8 bases lay outside the gene matches. The CDR3 is 14 amino acids. Germline CDR1 and CDR2: SNHLY and FYNNEI. CDR3 DNA sequence: TGTGCCAGCCGCTACCTGGGACAGGGCAATGAGCAGTTCTTC. This translates into CASRYLGQGNEQFF.

This clone is termed large. Other DNA sequences in the sample encode the same CDR3. The V gene is TRBV25-1, the J gene TRBJ1-4; a weak D match, TRBD1 (5 bases). Germline loops: CDR1 MGHDK, CDR2 SYGVNS. Trimming pared 7 bases from V and 8 bases from J, leaving 20 bases between. CDR3 length: 15 residues. CDR3 in DNA: TGTGCCAGCACCACGCAGGGAGGGGTAGGCGAAAAACTGTTTTTT. It is translated as CASTTQGGVGEKLFF.

The J gene is TRBJ2-1, the V gene TRBV4-3; the D gene is possibly TRBD1 (5 bases). Per germline, CDR1 LGHNA and CDR2 YSLEER. The germline V and J ends were trimmed by 5 bases and 6 bases, with 17 bases remaining between them. This CDR3 spans 15 amino acids. CDR3 in amino acids: CASSFNPGQGNEQFF. DNA of the CDR3: TGCGCCAGCAGCTTTAACCCAGGGCAGGGCAATGAGCAGTTCTTC.

This chain uses TRBV30 with TRBJ1-5; D is unresolved. Trimming removed 0 bases from V and 6 bases from J, with 15 bases in between. Germline V gives CDR1 GTSNPN, CDR2 SVGIG (reference sequence). This CDR3 is built from 15 residues. The CDR3, as DNA: TGTGCCTGGAGTGTACCGGGAAGGTGGATTCAGCCCCAGCATTTT. Its protein is CAWSVPGRWIQPQHF.

CDR3 residues: CAWTGKGVSSYEQYF. The CDR3 DNA is TGTGCCTGGACAGGGAAAGGGGTTAGCTCCTACGAGCAGTACTTC. V and J are TRBV30 and TRBJ2-7; maybe TRBD1 (5 bases). Trimming left V 4 bases short and J 0 bases short, with 16 bases between. The CDR3 contains 15 residues. CDR1 is GTSNPN, CDR2 SVGIG, per germline (reference sequence).

CDR3 DNA sequence: TGCGCCAGCAGCCAAGACTCAGCGGGACAGGTCACAGATACGCAGTATTTT. This encodes CASSQDSAGQVTDTQYF. The rearrangement joins TRBV4-1 to TRBJ2-3; a possible D gene is TRBD1 (8 bases). Trimming shortened V by 0 bases and J by 2 bases, and 15 bases separated the two germline ends. The germline gives CDR1 MGHRA, CDR2 YSYEKL. The CDR3 has 17 amino acids.

The V and J genes are TRBV28 and TRBJ2-3; D unclear. CDR3 length: 12 residues. The germline gives CDR1 MDHEN, CDR2 SYDVKM. The V end lost 4 bases, the J end lost 5 bases, and 7 bases lay between the germline ends. The CDR3 spells CASSSFKDTQYF. The CDR3, as DNA: TGTGCCAGCAGTTCCTTTAAAGATACGCAGTATTTT.